This T cell receptor (beta chain) derives from a study of T-cell memory formation after mild COVID-19 (dated by TCRdb to the early 2020s). About the investigation overall: TCR sequence clusters from the two donors were largely donor specific. In a couple of donors, T-cell clones that expanded and contracted after mild COVID-19 were tracked by sequencing TCRalpha and TCRbeta repertoires over time. The cohort comprised two young, previously healthy adult volunteers, one female and one male.

The CDR3 has 16 amino acids, counting the end cysteine and phenylalanine. The CDR3 DNA has 48 bases and is translated from base 1. In the germline V gene, CDR1 corresponds to SGHTS and CDR2 to YDEGEE. V loses 3 bases at its end and J loses 5 bases; junction bases beyond the gene matches: 10. Data came from an Illumina NovaSeq 6000. cDNA libraries for TCRalpha and TCRbeta were prepared by 5'RACE using constant-segment primers, with sample barcodes and unique molecular identifiers added. Trizol reagent was used to extract RNA from every sample. Libraries were amplified in two PCR steps, with a second sample barcode and Illumina TruSeq adapters added in the second step. The libraries were sequenced on an Illumina NovaSeq using 2 x 150 bp paired-end reads. The authors' analysis ran thus. Demultiplexing of reads and collapsing into UMI-guided consensus sequences were performed with migec v1.2.7. Using mixcr v2.1.11, UMI consensuses were aligned to TRA and TRB V and J templates and then assembled into clonotypes. Expanded or contracted clonotypes were those called significant by both edgeR and NoisET, with noise models trained on biological replicates. For edgeR calls, the thresholds were a false discovery rate-adjusted p below 0.01 and a log2 fold-change of 1. As an exploratory analysis of dynamics, max-normalized trajectories of the 1000 most abundant clonotypes were examined with PCA combined with hierarchical clustering. Separately sequenced CD4+ and CD8+ repertoires were used to assign a CD4 or CD8 phenotype to each responding clone. TCRdb trimmed public reads at Q25 via fastp, called clones via MiXCR and kept in-frame beta chains. Each entry merges the rows of one CDR3 protein and shows their most common DNA and genes. These V and J calls are TCRdb output, not the study's own analysis. The sample profile shows about 160,000 distinct CDR3 sequences; roughly 30% of them were found once. Around 12% of the sample rests with the top ten.

Study-level results and caveats: SARS-CoV-2 specificity of the second-wave clones peaking on day 37 was not confirmed. Contracting CD4+ clones turned up mainly in the CM and EM memory subsets, whereas EMRA was where CD8+ clones were enriched. The detection of some responding clones in pre-infection memory suggests that pre-existing cross-reactive memory T cells joined the SARS-CoV-2 response. Clones contracting from day 15 to 85 had balanced CD4/CD8 phenotypes, while a second wave expanding from day 15 to 37 was biased towards CD4+. The study covered only a couple of mild cases, and larger cohorts including severe cases with pre-infection samples were considered necessary.

For this clonotype: Its antigen target is currently unknown. No base qualities exist here, and no much larger clone lies one base off it.

Ficoll-Paque density gradient centrifugation was the method used to isolate PBMCs. This chain is built from TRBV5-8 and TRBJ2-5, and 10 junctional nucleotides match TRBD1. Material: PBMCs or a T cell subset sorted from them (not recorded which). The sequence derives from an adult woman who had mild COVID-19 (a few samples of this study predate the infection). The sample titles of this study are shuffled in the database, so cell type and time point are left out; the donor was told from shared clones. This receptor carries the CDR3 CASSSGRDRGRETQYF. The nucleotide sequence reads as follows: TGTGCCAGCAGCTCAGGAAGAGACAGGGGGCGGGAGACCCAGTACTTC. With the rest looked up from the reference TRBV5-8 and TRBJ2-5 genes rather than sequenced, the full variable domain is EAGVTQSPTHLIKTRGQQATLRCSPISGHTSVYWYQQALGLGLQFLLWYDEGEERNRGNFPPRFSGRQFPNYSSELNVNALELEDSALYLCASSSGRDRGRETQYFGPGTRLLVL.